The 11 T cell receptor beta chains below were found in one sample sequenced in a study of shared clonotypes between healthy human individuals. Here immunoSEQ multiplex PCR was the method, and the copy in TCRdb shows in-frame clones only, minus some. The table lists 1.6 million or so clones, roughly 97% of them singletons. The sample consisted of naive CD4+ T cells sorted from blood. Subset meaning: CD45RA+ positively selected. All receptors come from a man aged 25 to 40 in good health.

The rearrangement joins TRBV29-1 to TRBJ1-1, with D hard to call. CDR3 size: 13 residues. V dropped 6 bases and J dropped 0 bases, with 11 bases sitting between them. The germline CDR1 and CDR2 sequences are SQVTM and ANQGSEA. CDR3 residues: CSVTSQLNTEAFF. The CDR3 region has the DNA TGCAGCGTGACAAGCCAGCTGAACACTGAAGCTTTCTTT. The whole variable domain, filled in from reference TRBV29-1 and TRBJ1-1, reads SAVISQKPSRDICQRGTSLTIQCQVDSQVTMMFWYRQQPGQSLTLIATANQGSEATYESGFVIDKFPISRPNLTFSTLTVSNMSPEDSSIYLCSVTSQLNTEAFFGQGTRLTVV.

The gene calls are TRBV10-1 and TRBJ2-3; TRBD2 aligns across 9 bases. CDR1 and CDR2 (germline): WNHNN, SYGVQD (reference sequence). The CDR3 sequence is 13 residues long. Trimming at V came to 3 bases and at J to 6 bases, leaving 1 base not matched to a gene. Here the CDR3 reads CASSDTSGDTQYF. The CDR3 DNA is TGCGCCAGCAGTGATACTAGCGGGGATACGCAGTATTTT.

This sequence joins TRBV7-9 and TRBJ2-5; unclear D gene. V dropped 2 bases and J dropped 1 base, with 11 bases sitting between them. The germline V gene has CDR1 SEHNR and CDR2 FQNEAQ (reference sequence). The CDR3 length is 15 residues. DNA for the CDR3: TGTGCCAGCAGCTTACAGAGGACGGTCCAAGAGACCCAGTACTTC. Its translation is CASSLQRTVQETQYF.

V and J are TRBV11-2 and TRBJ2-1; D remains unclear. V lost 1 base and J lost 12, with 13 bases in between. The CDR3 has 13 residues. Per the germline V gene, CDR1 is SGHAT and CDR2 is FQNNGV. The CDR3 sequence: CASSLAVTRMQFF. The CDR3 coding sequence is TGTGCCAGCAGCTTAGCCGTCACGCGAATGCAGTTCTTC.

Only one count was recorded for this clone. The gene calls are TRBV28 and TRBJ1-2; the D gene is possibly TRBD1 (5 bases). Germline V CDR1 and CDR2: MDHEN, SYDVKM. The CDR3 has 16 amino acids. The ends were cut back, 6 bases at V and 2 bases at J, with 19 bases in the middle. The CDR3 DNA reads TGTGCCAGCAGAGAGTGGTCTGTGGGGGAAAACTATGGCTACACCTTC. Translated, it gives CASREWSVGENYGYTF.

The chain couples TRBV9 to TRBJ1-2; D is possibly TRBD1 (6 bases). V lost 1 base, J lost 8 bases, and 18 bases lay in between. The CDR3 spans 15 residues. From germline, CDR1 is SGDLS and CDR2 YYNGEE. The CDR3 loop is CASSVNMAGEGGYTF. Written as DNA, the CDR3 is TGTGCCAGCAGCGTAAATATGGCAGGGGAAGGAGGCTACACCTTC.

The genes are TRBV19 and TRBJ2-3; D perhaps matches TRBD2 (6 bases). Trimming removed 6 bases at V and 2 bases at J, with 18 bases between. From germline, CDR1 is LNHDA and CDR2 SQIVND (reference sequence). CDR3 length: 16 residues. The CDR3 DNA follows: TGTGCCAGTAGGTTTCAGTGGGAGGTCCCCACAGATACGCAGTATTTT. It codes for CASRFQWEVPTDTQYF.

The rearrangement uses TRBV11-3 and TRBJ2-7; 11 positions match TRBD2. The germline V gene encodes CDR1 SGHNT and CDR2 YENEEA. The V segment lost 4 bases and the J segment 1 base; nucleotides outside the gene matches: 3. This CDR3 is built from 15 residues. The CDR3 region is CASSSGLAASYEQYF. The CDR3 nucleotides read TGTGCCAGCAGCTCGGGACTAGCGGCATCCTACGAGCAGTACTTC.

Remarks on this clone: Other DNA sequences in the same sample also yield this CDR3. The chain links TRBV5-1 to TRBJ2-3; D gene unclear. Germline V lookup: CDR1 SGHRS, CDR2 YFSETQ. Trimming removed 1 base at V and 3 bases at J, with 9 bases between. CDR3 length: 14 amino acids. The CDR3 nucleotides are TGCGCCAGCAGCTTGTCCTCTTATACAGATACGCAGTATTTT. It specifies CASSLSSYTDTQYF.

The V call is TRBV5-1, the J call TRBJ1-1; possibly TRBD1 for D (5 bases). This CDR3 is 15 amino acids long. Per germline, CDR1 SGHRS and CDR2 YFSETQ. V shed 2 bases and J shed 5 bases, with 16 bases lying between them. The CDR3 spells CASSLRQWAETEAFF. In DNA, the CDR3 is TGCGCCAGCAGCTTACGACAGTGGGCAGAGACTGAAGCTTTCTTT.

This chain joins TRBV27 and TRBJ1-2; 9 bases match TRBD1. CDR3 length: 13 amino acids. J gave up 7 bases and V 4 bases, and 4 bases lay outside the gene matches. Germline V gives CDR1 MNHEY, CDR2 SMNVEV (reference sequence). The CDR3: CASSYTGGSGYTF. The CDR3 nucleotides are TGTGCCAGCAGTTACACAGGGGGCTCTGGCTACACCTTC.